The entry below describes one T cell receptor (beta chain). The antigen is undetermined. This sample is drawn from a study of shared clonotypes between healthy human individuals. The study, taken as a whole, reports: Generally, estimated richness proved larger in naive subsets than it did in memory subsets.

Germline CDR1 reads SGHNT; CDR2 reads YENEEA. The CDR3 loop spans 19 amino acids. V shed 3 bases, J shed 0 bases, and the junction held 9 bases outside the gene matches. Generated by immunoSEQ multiplex PCR, the TCRdb table keeps only in-frame clones and is missing some. The sample consists of about 700,000 clones, about 90% of them appearing once. Naive CD8 isolation took CD45RO-negative cells positively selected for CCR7 and excluded terminally differentiated effector memory CD45RA+ cells. Material for sequencing was naive CD8+ T cells sorted from blood. The chain recombines TRBV11-3 with TRBJ2-7; 15 bases agree with TRBD2. This receptor was taken from a man aged 25 to 40 in good health. In nucleotides, the CDR3 is TGTGCCAGCAGCTTCCAACATGGGACTAGCGGGAGGAGCTCCTACGAGCAGTACTTC. Translation: CASSFQHGTSGRSSYEQYF. The variable domain in full, completed from reference TRBV11-3 and TRBJ2-7, reads EAGVVQSPRYKIIEKKQPVAFWCNPISGHNTLYWYLQNLGQGPELLIRYENEEAVDDSQLPKDRFSAERLKGVDSTLKIQPAELGDSAVYLCASSFQHGTSGRSSYEQYFGPGTRLTVT.